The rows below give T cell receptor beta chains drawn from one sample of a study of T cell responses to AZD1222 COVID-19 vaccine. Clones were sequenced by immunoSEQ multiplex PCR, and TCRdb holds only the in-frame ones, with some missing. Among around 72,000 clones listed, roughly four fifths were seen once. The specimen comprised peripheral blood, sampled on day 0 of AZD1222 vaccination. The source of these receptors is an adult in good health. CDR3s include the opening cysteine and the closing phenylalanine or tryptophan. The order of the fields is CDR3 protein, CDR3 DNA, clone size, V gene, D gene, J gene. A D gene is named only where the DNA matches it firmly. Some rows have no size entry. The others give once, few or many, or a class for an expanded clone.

CASSRGGQVYGYTF TGTGCCAGCAGTCGAGGTGGGCAGGTCTATGGCTACACCTTC NA TRBV5-6 NA TRBJ1-2
CASSWGGDTEAFF TGTGCCAGCAGCTGGGGGGGGGACACTGAAGCTTTCTTT NA TRBV12-3/TRBV12-4 NA TRBJ1-1
CASSLSQGPSSYEQYF TGTGCCAGCAGCTTGAGTCAGGGACCCAGCTCCTACGAGCAGTACTTC NA TRBV5-5 NA TRBJ2-7
CASRTVMNTEAFF TGTGCCAGCAGGACGGTAATGAACACTGAAGCTTTCTTT NA TRBV2 NA TRBJ1-1
CASSPRLAGAATGELFF TGTGCCAGCTCACCAAGGCTAGCGGGGGCCGCCACCGGGGAGCTGTTTTTT NA TRBV18 TRBD2 TRBJ2-2
CASSPDRDQPQHF TGTGCCAGCAGTCCCGACAGGGATCAGCCCCAGCATTTT NA TRBV6-5 TRBD1 TRBJ1-5
CASSQLSVTGELFF TGTGCCAGCAGCCAACTGTCGGTGACCGGGGAGCTGTTTTTT NA TRBV3-1/TRBV3-2 NA TRBJ2-2
CASSQESGGTGLLYNEQFF TGTGCCAGCAGCCAAGAATCAGGGGGGACAGGACTTCTTTACAATGAGCAGTTCTTC NA TRBV3-1/TRBV3-2 TRBD1 TRBJ2-1
CASSFGTYSPLHF TGTGCCAGCAGTTTCGGGACATATTCACCCCTCCACTTT few TRBV28 NA TRBJ1-6
CASSQHREDTQYF TGCGCCAGCAGTCAACACAGGGAGGATACGCAGTATTTT NA TRBV23-1 NA TRBJ2-3
CASRRVSGTANTEAFF TGTGCCAGCAGACGCGTATCCGGGACAGCAAACACTGAAGCTTTCTTT NA TRBV7-9 TRBD1 TRBJ1-1
CASTMVGYEQYF TGTGCCAGCACCATGGTGGGGTACGAGCAGTACTTC NA TRBV28 NA TRBJ2-7
CASSFNGYTEAFF TGTGCCAGCAGTTTTAACGGTTACACTGAAGCTTTCTTT NA TRBV12-3/TRBV12-4 NA TRBJ1-1
CASSQDSQGSSYEQYF TGTGCCAGCAGCCAAGATTCACAGGGTAGCTCCTACGAGCAGTACTTC NA TRBV3-1/TRBV3-2 NA TRBJ2-7
CASSQGTSLGGETQYF TGTGCCAGCAGCCAAGGGACTAGCCTGGGGGGAGAGACCCAGTACTTC NA TRBV3-1/TRBV3-2 TRBD2 TRBJ2-5
CASSPAGQGYTF TGTGCCAGTAGTCCGGCAGGGCAGGGCTACACCTTC NA TRBV19 NA TRBJ1-2
CASSSRPRRMDTVDTGELFF TGTGCCAGCAGCTCCCGACCCAGGAGAATGGACACCGTGGACACCGGGGAGCTGTTTTTT NA TRBV11-3 NA TRBJ2-2